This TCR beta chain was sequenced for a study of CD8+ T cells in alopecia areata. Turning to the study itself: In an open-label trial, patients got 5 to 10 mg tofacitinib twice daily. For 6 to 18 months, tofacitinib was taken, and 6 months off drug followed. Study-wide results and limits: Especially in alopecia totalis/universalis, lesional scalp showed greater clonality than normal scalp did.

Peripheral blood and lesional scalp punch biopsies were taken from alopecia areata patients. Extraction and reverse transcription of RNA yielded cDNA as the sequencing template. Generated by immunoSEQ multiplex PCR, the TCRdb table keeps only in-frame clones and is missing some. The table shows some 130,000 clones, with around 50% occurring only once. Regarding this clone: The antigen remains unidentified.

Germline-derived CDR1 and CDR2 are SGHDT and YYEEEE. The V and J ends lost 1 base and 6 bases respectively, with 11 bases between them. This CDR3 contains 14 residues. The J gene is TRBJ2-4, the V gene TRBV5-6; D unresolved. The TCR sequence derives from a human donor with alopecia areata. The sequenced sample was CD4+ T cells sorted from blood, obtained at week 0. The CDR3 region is CASSLKGDGNIQYF. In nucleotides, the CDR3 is TGTGCCAGCAGCTTGAAGGGTGATGGAAACATTCAGTACTTC.